These T cell receptor beta chains were read from a single sample in a study of blood T cell repertoires in COVID-19. Generated by immunoSEQ multiplex PCR, the TCRdb table keeps only in-frame clones and is missing some. The sample shows tens of thousands of clones, roughly 79% of them seen only once. Sequenced input: peripheral blood. These receptors were taken from a human donor in a cohort sampled during active COVID-19. CDR3s include the opening cysteine and the closing phenylalanine or tryptophan. The order of the fields is D gene, J gene, clone size, V gene, CDR3 protein, CDR3 DNA. A D gene is named only where the DNA matches it firmly. A clone size is listed for some rows: how often the clone was seen (once, few, many), or a class if it is expanded.

D gene: -
J gene: TRBJ2-7
clone size: -
V gene: TRBV27
CDR3 protein: CASSLSGQDSYEQYF
CDR3 DNA: TGTGCCAGCAGTTTATCGGGGCAGGACTCCTACGAGCAGTACTTC

D gene: TRBD1
J gene: TRBJ1-4
clone size: -
V gene: TRBV3-1/TRBV3-2
CDR3 protein: CASSQVWTGDEKLFF
CDR3 DNA: TGTGCCAGCAGCCAAGTGTGGACAGGGGATGAAAAACTGTTTTTT

D gene: TRBD2
J gene: TRBJ2-7
clone size: -
V gene: TRBV6-5
CDR3 protein: CASSLSGRRYEQYF
CDR3 DNA: TGTGCCAGCAGCCTTAGCGGGAGAAGGTACGAGCAGTACTTC

D gene: -
J gene: TRBJ2-5
clone size: -
V gene: TRBV20-1
CDR3 protein: CSASVAGSWQETQYF
CDR3 DNA: TGCAGTGCTAGTGTTGCGGGGAGTTGGCAAGAGACCCAGTACTTC

D gene: TRBD1
J gene: TRBJ1-3
clone size: -
V gene: TRBV7-9
CDR3 protein: CASSAFSGGAGNTIYF
CDR3 DNA: TGTGCCAGCAGCGCTTTTTCAGGGGGCGCTGGAAACACCATATATTTT

D gene: TRBD2
J gene: TRBJ2-2
clone size: -
V gene: TRBV5-1
CDR3 protein: CASSVSSGNTGELFF
CDR3 DNA: TGCGCCAGCAGCGTTTCTAGCGGGAACACCGGGGAGCTGTTTTTT

D gene: TRBD2
J gene: TRBJ2-7
clone size: few
V gene: TRBV3-1/TRBV3-2
CDR3 protein: CASSPTRAGDFYEQYF
CDR3 DNA: TGTGCCAGCAGCCCCACAAGGGCGGGGGATTTCTACGAGCAGTACTTC

D gene: TRBD2
J gene: TRBJ2-7
clone size: -
V gene: TRBV14
CDR3 protein: CASSQVDTGTSGYEQYF
CDR3 DNA: TGTGCCAGCAGCCAAGTCGACACCGGGACTAGCGGCTACGAGCAGTACTTC

D gene: -
J gene: TRBJ1-4
clone size: -
V gene: TRBV7-5
CDR3 protein: CARKGRQAGNEKLFF
CDR3 DNA: TGTGCCAGAAAGGGTAGACAGGCCGGTAATGAAAAACTGTTTTTT

D gene: -
J gene: TRBJ1-6
clone size: -
V gene: TRBV30
CDR3 protein: CAWSVPPYNSPLHF
CDR3 DNA: TGTGCCTGGAGTGTTCCCCCATATAATTCACCCCTCCACTTT

D gene: TRBD1
J gene: TRBJ1-2
clone size: -
V gene: TRBV11-3
CDR3 protein: CASSRDRGREGYTF
CDR3 DNA: TGTGCCAGCAGCCGTGACAGGGGTCGAGAAGGCTACACCTTC

D gene: TRBD2
J gene: TRBJ2-7
clone size: -
V gene: TRBV27
CDR3 protein: CASSLMSGLRYYEQYF
CDR3 DNA: TGTGCCAGCAGTTTAATGTCGGGACTAAGATATTACGAGCAGTACTTC

D gene: -
J gene: TRBJ2-7
clone size: -
V gene: TRBV19
CDR3 protein: CASNPGVSSYEQYF
CDR3 DNA: TGTGCCAGTAACCCAGGGGTGAGCTCCTACGAGCAGTACTTC

D gene: -
J gene: TRBJ2-7
clone size: -
V gene: TRBV28
CDR3 protein: CASSRGQRFREQYF
CDR3 DNA: TGTGCCAGCAGTCGTGGACAGCGGTTCCGCGAGCAGTACTTC

D gene: -
J gene: TRBJ1-2
clone size: once
V gene: TRBV30
CDR3 protein: CAWTSGFVYGYTF
CDR3 DNA: TGTGCCTGGACCTCAGGTTTCGTCTATGGCTACACCTTC

D gene: -
J gene: TRBJ2-7
clone size: -
V gene: TRBV3-1/TRBV3-2
CDR3 protein: CASSQVQGPYEQYF
CDR3 DNA: TGTGCCAGCAGCCAAGTTCAGGGCCCCTACGAGCAGTACTTC

D gene: -
J gene: TRBJ1-4
clone size: few
V gene: TRBV4-1
CDR3 protein: CASSQQGLANEKLFF
CDR3 DNA: TGCGCCAGCAGCCAACAGGGGTTGGCTAATGAAAAACTGTTTTTT

D gene: -
J gene: TRBJ1-1
clone size: -
V gene: TRBV4-1
CDR3 protein: CASSQGTDLNTEAFF
CDR3 DNA: TGCGCCAGCAGCCAAGGAACGGACTTGAACACTGAAGCTTTCTTT

D gene: -
J gene: TRBJ2-7
clone size: -
V gene: TRBV6-2/TRBV6-3
CDR3 protein: CASSSQDYEQYF
CDR3 DNA: TGTGCCAGCAGTTCACAGGACTACGAGCAGTACTTC

D gene: -
J gene: TRBJ2-7
clone size: -
V gene: TRBV10-3
CDR3 protein: CAISTGLNYEQYF
CDR3 DNA: TGTGCCATCTCGACAGGCCTAAACTACGAGCAGTACTTC

D gene: TRBD1
J gene: TRBJ1-2
clone size: -
V gene: TRBV5-4
CDR3 protein: CASSLGTGDLYGYTF
CDR3 DNA: TGTGCCAGCAGCTTAGGGACAGGGGACCTATATGGCTACACCTTC

D gene: -
J gene: TRBJ2-7
clone size: -
V gene: TRBV20-1
CDR3 protein: CSARGWREQYF
CDR3 DNA: TGCAGTGCTCGAGGGTGGCGGGAGCAGTACTTC

D gene: TRBD1
J gene: TRBJ2-7
clone size: few
V gene: TRBV7-9
CDR3 protein: CASSRIGTGEHEQYF
CDR3 DNA: TGTGCCAGCAGCCGGATAGGGACAGGGGAACACGAGCAGTACTTC

D gene: -
J gene: TRBJ1-4
clone size: -
V gene: TRBV19
CDR3 protein: CASSTGQINEKLFF
CDR3 DNA: TGTGCCAGTAGTACCGGACAGATAAATGAAAAACTGTTTTTT

D gene: -
J gene: TRBJ2-2
clone size: -
V gene: TRBV6-6
CDR3 protein: CASIPQLVAGELFF
CDR3 DNA: TGTGCCAGCATCCCTCAACTAGTTGCCGGGGAGCTGTTTTTT

D gene: -
J gene: TRBJ1-3
clone size: -
V gene: TRBV28
CDR3 protein: CASTRQESSGNTIYF
CDR3 DNA: TGTGCCAGCACCAGACAGGAGTCTTCTGGAAACACCATATATTTT

D gene: TRBD2
J gene: TRBJ2-1
clone size: -
V gene: TRBV29-1
CDR3 protein: CSGGGGFSGTSGRGRTEQFF
CDR3 DNA: TGCAGCGGTGGTGGAGGCTTTTCCGGGACTAGCGGGAGAGGTAGGACGGAGCAGTTCTTC

D gene: -
J gene: TRBJ1-3
clone size: few
V gene: TRBV7-2
CDR3 protein: CASSPPGTRNTIYF
CDR3 DNA: TGTGCCAGCAGCCCACCCGGGACTAGGAACACCATATATTTT

D gene: TRBD2
J gene: TRBJ2-7
clone size: -
V gene: TRBV6-5
CDR3 protein: CASRRERLSYEQYF
CDR3 DNA: TGTGCCAGCAGGCGGGAGCGACTCTCCTACGAGCAGTACTTC

D gene: TRBD1
J gene: TRBJ2-7
clone size: -
V gene: TRBV7-2
CDR3 protein: CASSFTGVEQYF
CDR3 DNA: TGTGCCAGCAGCTTTACAGGGGTCGAGCAGTACTTC

D gene: TRBD1
J gene: TRBJ1-2
clone size: -
V gene: TRBV7-2
CDR3 protein: CASSPFSGTGSGYTF
CDR3 DNA: TGTGCCAGCAGCCCATTCTCCGGGACAGGGAGTGGCTACACCTTC

D gene: -
J gene: TRBJ1-6
clone size: -
V gene: TRBV9
CDR3 protein: CASSPHTSGGDSPLHF
CDR3 DNA: TGTGCCAGCAGCCCCCACACCTCCGGGGGGGATTCACCCCTCCACTTT

D gene: -
J gene: TRBJ2-7
clone size: -
V gene: TRBV5-1
CDR3 protein: CASSLSRGATNYEQYF
CDR3 DNA: TGCGCCAGCAGCTTATCCCGAGGAGCCACCAACTACGAGCAGTACTTC

D gene: -
J gene: TRBJ2-6
clone size: -
V gene: TRBV9
CDR3 protein: CASSEGWASSGANVLTF
CDR3 DNA: TGTGCCAGCAGCGAGGGGTGGGCTTCCTCTGGGGCCAACGTCCTGACTTTC

D gene: -
J gene: TRBJ1-2
clone size: -
V gene: TRBV7-2
CDR3 protein: CASSLETINYGYTF
CDR3 DNA: TGTGCCAGCAGCTTAGAAACAATTAACTATGGCTACACCTTC

D gene: -
J gene: TRBJ1-5
clone size: few
V gene: TRBV19
CDR3 protein: CASSIRELRNQPQHF
CDR3 DNA: TGTGCCAGTAGTATTCGGGAACTTCGCAATCAGCCCCAGCATTTT

D gene: TRBD1
J gene: TRBJ1-2
clone size: -
V gene: TRBV3-1/TRBV3-2
CDR3 protein: CASRGGSGYTF
CDR3 DNA: TGTGCCAGCCGAGGGGGCTCTGGCTACACCTTC

D gene: TRBD2
J gene: TRBJ2-2
clone size: -
V gene: TRBV10-1
CDR3 protein: CASSVGLAGASGGELFF
CDR3 DNA: TGCGCCAGCAGTGTCGGACTAGCGGGGGCCTCCGGCGGGGAGCTGTTTTTT

D gene: TRBD2
J gene: TRBJ2-5
clone size: -
V gene: TRBV7-9
CDR3 protein: CASRRTSGMIEETQYF
CDR3 DNA: TGTGCCAGCAGACGGACTAGCGGGATGATTGAAGAGACCCAGTACTTC

D gene: -
J gene: TRBJ1-5
clone size: -
V gene: TRBV18
CDR3 protein: CASSLTAVLGGENQPQHF
CDR3 DNA: TGTGCCAGCTCCTTGACAGCCGTATTAGGCGGGGAAAATCAGCCCCAGCATTTT

D gene: -
J gene: TRBJ2-7
clone size: -
V gene: TRBV19
CDR3 protein: CASSIARGSYEQYF
CDR3 DNA: TGTGCCAGTAGTATAGCCAGGGGTAGCTACGAGCAGTACTTC

D gene: -
J gene: TRBJ1-6
clone size: -
V gene: TRBV9
CDR3 protein: CASSPIGGGRHSPLHF
CDR3 DNA: TGTGCCAGCAGCCCAATCGGGGGTGGGCGGCATTCACCCCTCCACTTT

D gene: -
J gene: TRBJ1-2
clone size: -
V gene: TRBV30
CDR3 protein: CAWRREANYGYTF
CDR3 DNA: TGTGCCTGGCGCCGGGAGGCTAACTATGGCTACACCTTC